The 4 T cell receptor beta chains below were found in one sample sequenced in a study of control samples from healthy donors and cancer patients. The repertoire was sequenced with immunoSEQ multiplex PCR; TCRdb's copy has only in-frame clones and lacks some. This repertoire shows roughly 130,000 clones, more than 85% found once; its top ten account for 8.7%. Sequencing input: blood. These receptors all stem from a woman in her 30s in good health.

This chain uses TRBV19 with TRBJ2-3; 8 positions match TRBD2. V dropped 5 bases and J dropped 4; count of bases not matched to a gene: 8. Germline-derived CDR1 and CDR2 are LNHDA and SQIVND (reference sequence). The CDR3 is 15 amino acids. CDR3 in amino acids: CASSFRLASADTQYF. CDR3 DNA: TGTGCCAGTAGTTTCCGACTAGCGAGCGCAGATACGCAGTATTTT.

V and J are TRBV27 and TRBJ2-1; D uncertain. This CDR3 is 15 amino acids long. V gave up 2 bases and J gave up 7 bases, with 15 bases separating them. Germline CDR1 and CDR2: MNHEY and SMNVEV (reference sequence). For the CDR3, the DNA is TGTGCCAGCAGTTTAATTGGATGGGCTAATAATGAGCAGTTCTTC. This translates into CASSLIGWANNEQFF.

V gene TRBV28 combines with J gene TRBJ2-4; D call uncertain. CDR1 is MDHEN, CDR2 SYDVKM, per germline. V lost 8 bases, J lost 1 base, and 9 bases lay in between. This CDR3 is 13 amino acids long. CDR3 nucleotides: TGTGCCAGCCGAGACTCGGCCAAAAACATTCAGTACTTC. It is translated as CASRDSAKNIQYF.

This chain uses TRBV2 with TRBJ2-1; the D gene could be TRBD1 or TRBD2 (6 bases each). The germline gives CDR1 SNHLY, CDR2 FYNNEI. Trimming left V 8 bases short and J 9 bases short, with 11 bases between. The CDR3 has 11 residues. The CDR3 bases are TGTGCCAGCCAAGAGGGGGGTGAGCAGTTCTTC. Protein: CASQEGGEQFF.